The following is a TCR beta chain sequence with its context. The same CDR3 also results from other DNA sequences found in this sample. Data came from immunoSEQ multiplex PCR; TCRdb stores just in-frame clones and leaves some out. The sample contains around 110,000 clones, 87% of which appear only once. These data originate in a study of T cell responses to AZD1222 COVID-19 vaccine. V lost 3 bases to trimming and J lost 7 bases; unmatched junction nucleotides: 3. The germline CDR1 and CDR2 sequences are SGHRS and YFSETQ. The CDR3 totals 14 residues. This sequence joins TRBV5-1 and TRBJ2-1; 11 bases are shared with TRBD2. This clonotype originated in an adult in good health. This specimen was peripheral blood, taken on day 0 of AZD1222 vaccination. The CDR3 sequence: CASSSASGGNEQFF. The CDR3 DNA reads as TGCGCCAGCAGCTCGGCTAGCGGGGGGAATGAGCAGTTCTTC.